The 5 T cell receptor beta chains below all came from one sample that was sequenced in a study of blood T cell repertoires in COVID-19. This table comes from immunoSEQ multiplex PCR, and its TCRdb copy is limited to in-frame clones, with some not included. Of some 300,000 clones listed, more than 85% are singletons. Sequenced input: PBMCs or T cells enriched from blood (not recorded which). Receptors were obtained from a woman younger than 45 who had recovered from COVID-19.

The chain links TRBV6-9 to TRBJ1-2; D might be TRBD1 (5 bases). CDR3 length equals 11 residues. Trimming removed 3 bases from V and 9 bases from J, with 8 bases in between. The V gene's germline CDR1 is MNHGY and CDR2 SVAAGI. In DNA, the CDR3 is TGTGCCAGCAGTTACGGGGGGAGCTACACCTTC. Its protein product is CASSYGGSYTF.

Here the CDR3 DNA reads TGCGCCAGCAGCTTATTCGACAGGCAAGAGACCCAGTACTTC. Translation: CASSLFDRQETQYF. This chain connects TRBV5-1 to TRBJ2-5, with D possibly matching TRBD1 (6 bases). V was shortened by 2 bases and J by 2 bases, with 10 bases between the two germline ends. The CDR3 has 14 residues. Germline assignment: CDR1 SGHRS and CDR2 YFSETQ.

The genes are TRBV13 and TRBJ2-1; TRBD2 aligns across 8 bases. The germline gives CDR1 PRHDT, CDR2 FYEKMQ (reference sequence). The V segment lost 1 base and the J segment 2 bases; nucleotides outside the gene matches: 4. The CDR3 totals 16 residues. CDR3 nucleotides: TGTGCCAGCAGCTTAGTGGGTAGCGGGGCCTACAATGAGCAGTTCTTC. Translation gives CASSLVGSGAYNEQFF.

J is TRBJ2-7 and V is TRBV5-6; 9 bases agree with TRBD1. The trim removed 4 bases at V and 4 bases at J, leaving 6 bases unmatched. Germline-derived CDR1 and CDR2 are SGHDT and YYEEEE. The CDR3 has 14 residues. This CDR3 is CASSVRDRVYEQYF. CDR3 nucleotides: TGTGCCAGCAGCGTTCGGGACAGGGTATACGAGCAGTACTTC.

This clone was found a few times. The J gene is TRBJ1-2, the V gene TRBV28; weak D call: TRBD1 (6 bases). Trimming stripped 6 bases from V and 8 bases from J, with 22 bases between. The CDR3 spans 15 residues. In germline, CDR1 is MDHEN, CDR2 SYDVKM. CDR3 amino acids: CASRTIIQGLIGYTF. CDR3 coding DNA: TGTGCCAGCAGGACTATAATACAGGGTTTGATCGGCTACACCTTC.